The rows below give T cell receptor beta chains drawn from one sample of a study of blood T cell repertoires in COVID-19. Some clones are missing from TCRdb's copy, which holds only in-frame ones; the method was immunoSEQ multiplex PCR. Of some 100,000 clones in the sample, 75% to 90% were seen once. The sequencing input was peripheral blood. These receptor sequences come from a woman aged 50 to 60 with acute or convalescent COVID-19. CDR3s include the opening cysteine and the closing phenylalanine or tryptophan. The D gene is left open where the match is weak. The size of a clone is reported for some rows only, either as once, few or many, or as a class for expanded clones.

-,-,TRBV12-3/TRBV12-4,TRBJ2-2,CASILNTGELFF,TGTGCCAGCATCCTAAACACCGGGGAGCTGTTTTTT
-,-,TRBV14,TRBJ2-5,CASSQVWASEETQYF,TGTGCCAGCAGCCAAGTCTGGGCTAGCGAAGAGACCCAGTACTTC
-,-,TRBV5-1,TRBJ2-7,CASSSNRVYEQYF,TGCGCCAGCAGCTCTAACAGGGTCTACGAGCAGTACTTC
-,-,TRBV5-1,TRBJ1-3,CASSRTARGNTIYF,TGCGCCAGCAGTCGAACAGCCCGGGGAAACACCATATATTTT
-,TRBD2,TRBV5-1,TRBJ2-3,CASSLVRTSGTSTDTQYF,TGCGCCAGCAGCTTGGTCCGAACTAGCGGGACTAGCACAGATACGCAGTATTTT
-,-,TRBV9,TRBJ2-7,CASSVGYGVVGSYEQYF,TGTGCCAGCAGCGTAGGGTACGGGGTGGTGGGCTCCTACGAGCAGTACTTC
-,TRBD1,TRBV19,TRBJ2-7,CASRPGTGAYEQYF,TGTGCCAGTAGGCCCGGGACAGGGGCCTACGAGCAGTACTTC
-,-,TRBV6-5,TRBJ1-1,CASSYDNRAHTEAFF,TGTGCCAGCAGTTATGATAACAGGGCGCACACTGAAGCTTTCTTT
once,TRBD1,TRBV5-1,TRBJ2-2,CASSLGDRDYVGELFF,TGCGCCAGCAGCTTGGGGGACAGGGATTACGTCGGGGAGCTGTTTTTT
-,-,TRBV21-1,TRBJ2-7,CASSKGAHRHYEQYF,TGTGCCAGCAGCAAAGGAGCCCACCGACACTACGAGCAGTACTTC
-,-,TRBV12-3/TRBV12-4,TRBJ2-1,CASSLGPNNEQFF,TGTGCCAGCAGTTTGGGCCCTAACAATGAGCAGTTCTTC
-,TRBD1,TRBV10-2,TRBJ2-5,CASSNPGQGVETQYF,TGCGCCAGCAGTAACCCGGGACAGGGGGTGGAGACCCAGTACTTC
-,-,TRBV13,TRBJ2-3,CASSFRDSNTDTQYF,TGTGCCAGCAGCTTTCGGGACTCCAACACAGATACGCAGTATTTT
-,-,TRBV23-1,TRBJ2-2,CASSQSGTNTGELFF,TGCGCCAGCAGTCAATCGGGCACGAACACCGGGGAGCTGTTTTTT
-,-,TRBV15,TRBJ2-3,CATSPNRATTDTQYF,TGTGCCACCAGCCCCAACAGGGCTACCACAGATACGCAGTATTTT
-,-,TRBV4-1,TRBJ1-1,CASSQDRGNTEAFF,TGCGCCAGCAGCCAAGACAGGGGGAACACTGAAGCTTTCTTT
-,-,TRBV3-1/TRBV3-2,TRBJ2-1,CASSQTLRNEQFF,TGTGCCAGCAGCCAGACACTTAGGAATGAGCAGTTCTTC
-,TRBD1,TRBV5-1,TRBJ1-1,CATQTGAGNTEAFF,TGCGCCACCCAGACAGGGGCCGGGAACACTGAAGCTTTCTTT
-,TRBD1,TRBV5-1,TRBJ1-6,CASSPLGQGGISPLHF,TGCGCCAGCAGCCCTCTGGGACAGGGAGGCATTTCACCCCTCCACTTT
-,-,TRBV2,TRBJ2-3,CASSGQTNTDTQYF,TGTGCCAGCAGTGGTCAGACAAACACAGATACGCAGTATTTT
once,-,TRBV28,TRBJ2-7,CASSQQGYEQYF,TGTGCCAGCAGTCAACAGGGTTACGAGCAGTACTTC
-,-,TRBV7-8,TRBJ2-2,CASSLAGSGYGDTGELFF,TGTGCCAGCAGCTTAGCTGGGTCAGGGTACGGCGACACCGGGGAGCTGTTTTTT
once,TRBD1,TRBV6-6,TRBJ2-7,CASSAGTGVSEQYF,TGTGCCAGCAGTGCCGGGACAGGGGTAAGCGAGCAGTACTTC
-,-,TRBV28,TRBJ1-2,CATKSSAQYYGYTF,TGTGCCACCAAGTCGTCCGCACAGTACTATGGCTACACCTTC
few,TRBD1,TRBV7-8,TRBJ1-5,CASSLRTGNQPQHF,TGTGCCAGCAGCTTGAGGACAGGGAATCAGCCCCAGCATTTT
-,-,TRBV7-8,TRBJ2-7,CASSPQGNQYFEQYF,TGTGCCAGCAGCCCCCAGGGGAATCAATACTTCGAGCAGTACTTC
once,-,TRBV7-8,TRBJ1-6,CASSPRVSNSPLHF,TGTGCCAGCAGTCCGAGGGTGTCTAATTCACCCCTCCACTTT
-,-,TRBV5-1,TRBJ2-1,CASSLAGSSYNEQFF,TGCGCCAGCAGCTTGGCGGGGAGCTCCTACAATGAGCAGTTCTTC
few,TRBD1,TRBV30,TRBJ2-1,CASSSGTGNEQFF,TGTGCCTCAAGCTCCGGGACAGGGAATGAGCAGTTCTTC
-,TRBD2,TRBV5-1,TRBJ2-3,CASSPGTITDTQYF,TGCGCCAGCAGCCCCGGGACTATAACAGATACGCAGTATTTT
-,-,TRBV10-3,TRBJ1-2,CATTDGVDGYTF,TGTGCCACCACGGACGGGGTAGATGGCTACACCTTC
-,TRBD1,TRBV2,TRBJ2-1,CASRNRGDEQFF,TGTGCCAGCAGGAACAGGGGGGATGAGCAGTTCTTC
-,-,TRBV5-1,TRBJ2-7,CASSLAVGISGEQYF,TGCGCCAGCAGCTTGGCAGTAGGGATTTCGGGGGAGCAGTACTTC
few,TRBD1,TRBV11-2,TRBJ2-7,CASSLDSVGQGLRYEQYF,TGTGCCAGCAGCTTAGATAGCGTGGGACAGGGACTTCGGTACGAGCAGTACTTC
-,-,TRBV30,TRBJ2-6,CAWSLRGAGANVLTF,TGTGCCTGGAGCCTCAGGGGGGCTGGGGCCAACGTCCTGACTTTC
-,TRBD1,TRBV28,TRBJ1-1,CASSFPTGTLNTEAFF,TGTGCCAGCAGTTTCCCGACAGGGACCCTGAACACTGAAGCTTTCTTT
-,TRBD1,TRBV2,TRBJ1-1,CASKTTGGTSEAFF,TGTGCCAGCAAAACGACAGGGGGAACAAGTGAAGCTTTCTTT
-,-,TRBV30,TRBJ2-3,CASSEGSDTQYF,TGTGCCTCCTCCGAGGGTTCAGATACGCAGTATTTT
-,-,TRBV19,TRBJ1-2,CASSRGGTYGYTF,TGTGCCAGTAGCCGAGGGGGAACCTATGGCTACACCTTC
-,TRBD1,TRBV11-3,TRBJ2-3,CASSTGQANTQYF,TGTGCCAGCAGCACCGGACAGGCTAATACGCAGTATTTT
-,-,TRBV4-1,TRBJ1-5,CASSQAGGRGRNQPQHF,TGCGCCAGCAGCCAAGCTGGCGGCAGGGGCCGCAATCAGCCCCAGCATTTT
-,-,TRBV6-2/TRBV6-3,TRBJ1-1,CASSPARTSRAFEAFF,TGTGCCAGCAGTCCCGCCCGAACTTCGAGGGCCTTCGAAGCTTTCTTT
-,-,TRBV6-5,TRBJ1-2,CASSPQEARWGGYTF,TGTGCCAGCAGCCCCCAGGAGGCGCGGTGGGGTGGCTACACCTTC
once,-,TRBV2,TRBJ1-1,CASRWTVEAFF,TGTGCCAGCAGGTGGACAGTTGAAGCTTTCTTT
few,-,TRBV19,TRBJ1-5,CASSIGSIQPQHF,TGTGCCAGTAGTATTGGCAGTATTCAGCCCCAGCATTTT
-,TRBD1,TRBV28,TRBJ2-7,CASSPPGGRIEQYF,TGTGCCAGCAGTCCCCCAGGGGGACGGATCGAGCAGTACTTC
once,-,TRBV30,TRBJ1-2,CAWEIGTLTMQNYGYTF,TGTGCCTGGGAGATCGGGACACTTACGATGCAAAACTATGGCTACACCTTC
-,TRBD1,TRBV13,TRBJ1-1,CASTLTGIGTEAFF,TGTGCCAGCACCTTGACAGGGATCGGGACTGAAGCTTTCTTT
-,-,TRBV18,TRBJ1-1,CASSPPGGSIGAFF,TGTGCCAGCTCACCACCCGGCGGATCCATCGGCGCTTTCTTT
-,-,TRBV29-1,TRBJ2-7,CSVEDQGQGYEQYF,TGCAGCGTTGAAGATCAGGGTCAGGGGTACGAGCAGTACTTC
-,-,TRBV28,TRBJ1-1,CAIRDFTEAFF,TGTGCTATCAGGGACTTCACTGAAGCTTTCTTT
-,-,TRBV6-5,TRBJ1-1,CASRAGNTEAFF,TGTGCCAGCAGGGCAGGGAACACTGAAGCTTTCTTT
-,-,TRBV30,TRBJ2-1,CAWSVRGGYNEQFF,TGTGCCTGGAGTGTACGAGGAGGATACAATGAGCAGTTCTTC
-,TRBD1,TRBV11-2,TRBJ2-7,CASSSAAGGGYEQYF,TGTGCCAGCAGCTCAGCGGCAGGGGGCGGCTACGAGCAGTACTTC
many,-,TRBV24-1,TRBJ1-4,CATSDFQAGEYEKLFF,TGTGCCACCAGTGATTTTCAGGCAGGGGAGTATGAAAAACTGTTTTTT
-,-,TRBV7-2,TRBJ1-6,CASSLLGQGGSPLHF,TGTGCCAGCAGCTTATTGGGGCAGGGAGGTTCACCCCTCCACTTT
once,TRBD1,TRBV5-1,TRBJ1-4,CASSLEGGREKLFF,TGCGCCAGCAGCTTGGAAGGGGGCCGGGAAAAACTGTTTTTT
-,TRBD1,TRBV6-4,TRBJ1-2,CASSVRTGTNYGYTF,TGTGCCAGCAGTGTCAGGACAGGCACTAACTATGGCTACACCTTC
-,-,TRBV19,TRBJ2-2,CASSATEANTGELFF,TGTGCCAGTAGTGCGACAGAGGCGAACACCGGGGAGCTGTTTTTT